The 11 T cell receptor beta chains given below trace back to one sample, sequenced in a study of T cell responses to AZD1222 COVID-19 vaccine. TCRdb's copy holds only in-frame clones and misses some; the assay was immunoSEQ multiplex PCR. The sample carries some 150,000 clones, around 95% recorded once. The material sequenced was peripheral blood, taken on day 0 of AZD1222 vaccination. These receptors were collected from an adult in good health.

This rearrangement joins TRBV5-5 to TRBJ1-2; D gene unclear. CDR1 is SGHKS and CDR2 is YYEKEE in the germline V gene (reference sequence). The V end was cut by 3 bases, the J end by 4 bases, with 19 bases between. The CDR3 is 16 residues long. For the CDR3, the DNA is TGTGCCAGCAGCTCCTCGACGAATACAGTCACCTATGGCTACACCTTC. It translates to CASSSSTNTVTYGYTF.

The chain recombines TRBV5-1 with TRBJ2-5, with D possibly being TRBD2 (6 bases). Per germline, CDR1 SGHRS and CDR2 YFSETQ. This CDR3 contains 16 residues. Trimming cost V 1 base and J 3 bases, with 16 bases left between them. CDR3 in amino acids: CASSLQVGGAEETQYF. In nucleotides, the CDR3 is TGCGCCAGCAGCTTGCAGGTGGGCGGGGCCGAAGAGACCCAGTACTTC.

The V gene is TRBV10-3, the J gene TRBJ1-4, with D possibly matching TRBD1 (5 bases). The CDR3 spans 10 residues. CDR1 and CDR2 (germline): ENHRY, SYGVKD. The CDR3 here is CAAGQEKLFF. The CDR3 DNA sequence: TGTGCGGCAGGGCAGGAGAAACTGTTTTTT.

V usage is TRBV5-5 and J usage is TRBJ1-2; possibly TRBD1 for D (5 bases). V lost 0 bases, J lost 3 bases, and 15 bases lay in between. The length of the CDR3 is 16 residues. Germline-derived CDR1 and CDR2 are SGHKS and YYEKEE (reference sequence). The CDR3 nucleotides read TGTGCCAGCAGCTTGGGATTTGCAGGGTATGACTATGGCTACACCTTC. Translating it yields CASSLGFAGYDYGYTF.

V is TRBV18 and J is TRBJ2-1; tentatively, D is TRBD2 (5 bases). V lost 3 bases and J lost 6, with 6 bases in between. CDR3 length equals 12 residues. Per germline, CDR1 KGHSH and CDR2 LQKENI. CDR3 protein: CASSPEGNEQFF. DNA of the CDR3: TGTGCCAGCTCACCCGAGGGCAATGAGCAGTTCTTC. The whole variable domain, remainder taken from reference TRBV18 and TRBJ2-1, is NAGVMQNPRHLVRRRGQEARLRCSPMKGHSHVYWYRQLPEEGLKFMVYLQKENIIDESGMPKERFSAEFPKEGPSILRIQQVVRGDSAAYFCASSPEGNEQFFGPGTRLTVL.

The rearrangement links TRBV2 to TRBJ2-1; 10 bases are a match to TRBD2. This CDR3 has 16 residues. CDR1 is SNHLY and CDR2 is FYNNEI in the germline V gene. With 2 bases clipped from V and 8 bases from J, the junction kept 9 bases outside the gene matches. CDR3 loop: CASSELGASGGDEQFF. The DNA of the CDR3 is TGTGCCAGCAGTGAATTGGGGGCTAGCGGGGGTGATGAGCAGTTCTTC. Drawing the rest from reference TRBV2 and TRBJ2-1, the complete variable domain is EPEVTQTPSHQVTQMGQEVILRCVPISNHLYFYWYRQILGQKVEFLVSFYNNEISEKSEIFDDQFSVERPDGSNFTLKIRSTKLEDSAMYFCASSELGASGGDEQFFGPGTRLTVL.

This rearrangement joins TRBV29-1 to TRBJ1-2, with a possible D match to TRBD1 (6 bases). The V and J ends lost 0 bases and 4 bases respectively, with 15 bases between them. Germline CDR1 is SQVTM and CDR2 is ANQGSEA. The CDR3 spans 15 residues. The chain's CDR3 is CSVEDGGGRGYGYTF. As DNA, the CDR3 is TGCAGCGTTGAAGATGGGGGAGGCAGGGGCTATGGCTACACCTTC.

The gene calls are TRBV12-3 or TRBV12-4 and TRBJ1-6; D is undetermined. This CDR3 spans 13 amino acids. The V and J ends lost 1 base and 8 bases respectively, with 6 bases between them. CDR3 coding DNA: TGTGCCAGCAGTTTAGGGTCGGATTCACCCCTCCACTTT. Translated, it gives CASSLGSDSPLHF.

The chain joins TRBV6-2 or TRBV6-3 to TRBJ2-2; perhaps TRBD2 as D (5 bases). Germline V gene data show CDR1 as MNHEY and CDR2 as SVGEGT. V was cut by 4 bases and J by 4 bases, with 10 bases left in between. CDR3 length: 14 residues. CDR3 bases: TGTGCCAGCAGTTCGGATAGCGCCACCGGGGAGCTGTTTTTT. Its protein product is CASSSDSATGELFF.

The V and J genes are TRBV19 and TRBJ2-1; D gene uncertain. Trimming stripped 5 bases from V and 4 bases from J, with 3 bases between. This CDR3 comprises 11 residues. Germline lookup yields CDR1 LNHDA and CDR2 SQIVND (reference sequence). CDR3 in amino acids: CASSVYNEQFF. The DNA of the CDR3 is TGTGCCAGTAGTGTTTACAATGAGCAGTTCTTC. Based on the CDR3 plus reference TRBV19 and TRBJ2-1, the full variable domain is DGGITQSPKYLFRKEGQNVTLSCEQNLNHDAMYWYRQDPGQGLRLIYYSQIVNDFQKGDIAEGYSVSREKKESFPLTVTSAQKNPTAFYLCASSVYNEQFFGPGTRLTVL.

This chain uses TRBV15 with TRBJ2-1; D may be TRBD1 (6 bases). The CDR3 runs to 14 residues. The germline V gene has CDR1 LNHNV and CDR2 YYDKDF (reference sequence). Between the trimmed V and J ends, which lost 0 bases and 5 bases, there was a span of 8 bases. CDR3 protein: CATSRDWTDNEQFF. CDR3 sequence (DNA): TGTGCCACCAGCAGAGATTGGACAGACAATGAGCAGTTCTTC.